These 32 T cell receptor beta chains were all obtained from the same sample, sequenced in a study of PD-1 blockade in classical Hodgkin lymphoma. Each and every patient relapsed after autologous stem cell transplantation, and patients got differing brentuximab vedotin exposure. Libraries were prepared by immunoSEQ multiplex PCR; TCRdb keeps only in-frame clonotypes and omits some of them. There are roughly 100,000 clones in the sample; around 89% occur only once, and under 8% lies in the top ten. The sample in question was peripheral blood mononuclear cells (PBMCs), obtained before the second cycle of nivolumab. The receptors derive from a human donor with classical Hodgkin lymphoma.

The chain employs TRBV15 and TRBJ2-7, with TRBD1 identical over 10 bases. This CDR3 is 13 amino acids long. The trim removed 8 bases at V and 3 bases at J, leaving 4 bases unmatched. Per germline, CDR1 LNHNV and CDR2 YYDKDF (reference sequence). The CDR3 DNA sequence: TGTGCCACCTCCGGGACAGGGGACTACGAGCAGTACTTC. Protein product: CATSGTGDYEQYF.

This clone was counted a few times. CDR3 residues: CSTRTNTEAFF. Here the CDR3 DNA reads TGCAGTACACGGACGAACACTGAAGCTTTCTTT. The gene calls are TRBV20-1 and TRBJ1-1; D uncertain. This CDR3 is 11 amino acids long. Trimming removed 8 bases from V and 1 base from J, with 8 bases in between. Germline V gene data show CDR1 as DFQATT and CDR2 as SNEGSKA (reference sequence).

The V gene is TRBV7-3, the J gene TRBJ2-1; 9 nucleotides agree with TRBD1. Germline CDR1 is SGHTA and CDR2 is FQGTGA. The CDR3 length is 15 residues. V dropped 5 bases and J dropped 6; count of bases not matched to a gene: 8. Written as DNA, the CDR3 is TGTGCCAGCAGCCGGGGACAGGGAGGAGTCAATGAGCAGTTCTTC. Residues: CASSRGQGGVNEQFF.

The chain uses TRBV7-2 and TRBJ1-5; D unresolved. The ends were cut back, 5 bases at V and 5 bases at J, with 10 bases in the middle. Per germline, CDR1 SGHTA and CDR2 FQGNSA. The length of the CDR3 is 13 residues. The CDR3: CASSLWMDQPQHF. The CDR3 nucleotides read TGTGCCAGCAGCCTGTGGATGGATCAGCCCCAGCATTTT.

This clone was observed a few times. J is TRBJ1-6 and V is TRBV28; perhaps TRBD1 as D (6 bases). CDR1 is MDHEN, CDR2 SYDVKM, per germline. V was trimmed by 8 bases and J by 0 bases, leaving 17 bases between them. The CDR3 is made up of 17 amino acids. The CDR3 protein is CASRRALGGSYNSPLHF. The CDR3 DNA sequence: TGTGCCAGCCGACGGGCCCTAGGGGGCTCCTATAATTCACCCCTCCACTTT.

The rearrangement links TRBV29-1 to TRBJ2-7; 9 nucleotides line up with TRBD1. Germline values: CDR1 SQVTM, CDR2 ANQGSEA. Trimming cost V 5 bases and J 0 bases; bases outside gene matches: 8. This CDR3 spans 15 amino acids. CDR3 loop: CSVTDGTGNSYEQYF. The CDR3 bases are TGCAGCGTTACTGACGGGACAGGGAACTCCTACGAGCAGTACTTC.

The chain carries TRBV2 and TRBJ1-3, with D tentatively TRBD1 (5 bases). CDR3 size: 16 residues. Per germline, CDR1 SNHLY and CDR2 FYNNEI. Trimming pared 7 bases from V and 4 bases from J, leaving 20 bases between. The CDR3 protein is CASKDGGELLGNTIYF. Written as DNA, the CDR3 is TGTGCCAGCAAGGATGGAGGGGAATTATTAGGAAACACCATATATTTT.

J is TRBJ1-5 and V is TRBV27, with D hard to call. The CDR3 consists of 14 residues. V shed 2 bases and J shed 3 bases, with 8 bases lying between them. CDR1 MNHEY and CDR2 SMNVEV come from the germline V gene (reference sequence). The CDR3 sequence is CASSLLGTNQPQHF. The CDR3 DNA sequence: TGTGCCAGCAGTTTACTCGGCACCAATCAGCCCCAGCATTTT.

This sequence joins TRBV9 and TRBJ2-1; D remains unclear. Germline-derived CDR1 and CDR2 are SGDLS and YYNGEE. Trimming stripped 4 bases from V and 12 bases from J, with 14 bases between. There are 12 residues in the CDR3. Here the CDR3 reads CASSQDQSRQFF. DNA for the CDR3: TGTGCCAGCAGCCAGGACCAATCGAGGCAGTTCTTC. The full variable domain, in which reference TRBV9 and TRBJ2-1 provide the parts outside the CDR3, is DSGVTQTPKHLITATGQRVTLRCSPRSGDLSVYWYQQSLDQGLQFLIQYYNGEERAKGNILERFSAQQFPDLHSELNLSSLELGDSALYFCASSQDQSRQFFGPGTRLTVL.

V is TRBV2 and J is TRBJ2-3; 10 bases line up with TRBD2. J gave up 0 bases and V 10 bases, and 7 bases lay outside the gene matches. This CDR3 region has 15 residues. CDR1 is SNHLY and CDR2 is FYNNEI in the germline V gene. CDR3 sequence: CATMLAGVSTDTQYF. The CDR3 DNA reads TGTGCCACAATGCTAGCGGGGGTAAGCACAGATACGCAGTATTTT. Combining the CDR3 with reference TRBV2 and TRBJ2-3 gives the whole variable domain EPEVTQTPSHQVTQMGQEVILRCVPISNHLYFYWYRQILGQKVEFLVSFYNNEISEKSEIFDDQFSVERPDGSNFTLKIRSTKLEDSAMYFCATMLAGVSTDTQYFGPGTRLTVL.

The J gene is TRBJ2-1, the V gene TRBV9, with D possibly matching TRBD1 (6 bases). CDR3 length: 14 amino acids. The V end was cut by 0 bases, the J end by 8 bases, with 12 bases between. In germline, CDR1 is SGDLS, CDR2 YYNGEE. The CDR3 DNA follows: TGTGCCAGCAGCGTAGTCTCAGGGGTGGATGAGCAGTTCTTC. Its translation: CASSVVSGVDEQFF.

This clone appeared once. The J gene is TRBJ1-5, the V gene TRBV19; D gene unclear. The germline V gene has CDR1 LNHDA and CDR2 SQIVND (reference sequence). The CDR3 runs 13 residues. The ends were cut back, 3 bases at V and 5 bases at J, with 8 bases in the middle. The CDR3 spells CASSIRGYQPQHF. CDR3 bases: TGTGCCAGTAGTATTCGAGGGTATCAGCCCCAGCATTTT.

This chain joins TRBV14 and TRBJ1-2, with D uncertain. The CDR3 has 15 amino acids. CDR1 is SGHDN and CDR2 is FVKESK in the germline V gene. V was pared by 0 bases and J by 3 bases, with 11 bases between. CDR3 sequence: CASSQDLSFYYGYTF. CDR3 nucleotide sequence: TGTGCCAGCAGCCAAGACCTCAGTTTCTACTATGGCTACACCTTC.

The CDR3, as DNA: TGTGCCAGCAGTTGGTCAGGGAAAGGTGAGCAGTACTTC. Its protein is CASSWSGKGEQYF. The J gene is TRBJ2-7, the V gene TRBV27; TRBD1 is a possible D gene (5 bases). V was shortened by 4 bases and J by 7 bases, with 14 bases between the two germline ends. Germline V gene sequence: CDR1 MNHEY, CDR2 SMNVEV (reference sequence). The length of the CDR3 is 13 residues.

The V gene is TRBV9, the J gene TRBJ2-5, with D possibly being TRBD1 or TRBD2 (5 bases each). This CDR3 is built from 17 residues. Deletions cut 4 bases from V and 1 base from J, with 20 bases between. In germline, CDR1 is SGDLS, CDR2 YYNGEE. This CDR3 reads CASSPREVARGQETQYF. CDR3 DNA: TGTGCCAGCAGCCCCCGGGAAGTAGCGAGGGGCCAAGAGACCCAGTACTTC.

V usage is TRBV27 and J usage is TRBJ2-1; D remains ambiguous. V shed 0 bases and J shed 5 bases, with 8 bases lying between them. Germline V gene data show CDR1 as MNHEY and CDR2 as SMNVEV (reference sequence). The CDR3 sequence is 14 residues long. The CDR3 sequence: CASSLSSANNEQFF. CDR3 coding DNA: TGTGCCAGCAGTTTATCGAGTGCGAACAATGAGCAGTTCTTC.

The chain's CDR3 is CSAEDLRDGLTYEQYF. CDR3 bases: TGCAGCGCGGAGGACCTCCGGGACGGACTAACCTACGAGCAGTACTTC. J is TRBJ2-7 and V is TRBV29-1; maybe TRBD2 (6 bases). This CDR3 is built from 16 residues. Germline values: CDR1 SQVTM, CDR2 ANQGSEA. Trimming pared 7 bases from V and 2 bases from J, leaving 24 bases between.

J is TRBJ1-5 and V is TRBV7-8; no clear D. V dropped 6 bases and J dropped 3 bases, with 12 bases sitting between them. The CDR3 length is 14 residues. Per germline, CDR1 SGHVS and CDR2 FQNEAQ. The CDR3: CASSSDGNNQPQHF. Here the CDR3 DNA reads TGTGCCAGCAGTTCGGACGGGAACAATCAGCCCCAGCATTTT.

This chain joins TRBV7-6 and TRBJ2-7; D is uncertain. CDR1 and CDR2 (germline): SGHVS, FNYEAQ. The CDR3 has 13 amino acids. With 0 bases removed from V and 4 bases from J, the gap between germline ends came to 7 bases. CDR3 amino acids: CASSLATGYEQYF. In nucleotides, the CDR3 is TGTGCCAGCAGCTTAGCGACGGGTTACGAGCAGTACTTC.

The chain recombines TRBV4-1 with TRBJ2-1, with TRBD2 matching over 7 bases. CDR3 size: 14 residues. Germline trimming cut 2 bases from V and 7 bases from J; bases unmatched to any gene: 5. Germline V CDR1 and CDR2: MGHRA, YSYEKL. CDR3 DNA: TGCGCCAGCAGCCAAAGCACGGGGGGTAATGAGCAGTTCTTC. Translation gives CASSQSTGGNEQFF.

The rearrangement joins TRBV30 to TRBJ2-2; D unresolved. The germline gives CDR1 GTSNPN, CDR2 SVGIG (reference sequence). The CDR3 length is 14 residues. V was pared by 0 bases and J by 1 base, with 6 bases between. In DNA form, the CDR3 reads TGTGCCTGGAGTGTATTCAGGAACACCGGGGAGCTGTTTTTT. The encoded protein is CAWSVFRNTGELFF.

The chain employs TRBV4-2 and TRBJ1-2; 9 bases map to TRBD1. The CDR3 runs to 16 residues. CDR1 is LGHNA and CDR2 is YNFKEQ in the germline V gene. V lost 1 base, J lost 2 bases, and 5 bases stayed unmatched. The CDR3 sequence is CASSQVWDRENYGYTF. CDR3 nucleotide sequence: TGTGCCAGCAGCCAAGTGTGGGACAGGGAAAACTATGGCTACACCTTC.

The V gene is TRBV27, the J gene TRBJ1-4, with 8 bases fitting TRBD1. Germline V gives CDR1 MNHEY, CDR2 SMNVEV (reference sequence). The CDR3 is 15 amino acids. V dropped 6 bases and J dropped 7; count of bases not matched to a gene: 10. In DNA, the CDR3 is TGTGCCAGCAGGAACTGGCAGGGGGCGGGTGAAAAACTGTTTTTT. It codes for CASRNWQGAGEKLFF.

V is TRBV7-2 and J is TRBJ2-7; a possible D gene is TRBD2 (6 bases). Germline V gene sequence: CDR1 SGHTA, CDR2 FQGNSA. The CDR3 is 14 residues long. V was trimmed by 6 bases and J by 6 bases, leaving 18 bases between them. The CDR3 DNA reads TGTGCCAGCAGACGCGGGGCGGACCCTTCCGAGCAGTACTTC. Amino acid sequence: CASRRGADPSEQYF. Supplemented by reference TRBV7-2 and TRBJ2-7, the full variable domain reads GAGVSQSPSNKVTEKGKDVELRCDPISGHTALYWYRQSLGQGLEFLIYFQGNSAPDKSGLPSDRFSAERTGGSVSTLTIQRTQQEDSAVYLCASRRGADPSEQYFGPGTRLTVT.

J is TRBJ2-3 and V is TRBV5-1, with D possibly being TRBD2 (5 bases). Germline-derived CDR1 and CDR2 are SGHRS and YFSETQ. Trimming removed 1 base from V and 0 bases from J, with 9 bases in between. The CDR3 contains 15 residues. The CDR3: CASSLIGVSTDTQYF. In DNA, the CDR3 is TGCGCCAGCAGCTTGATCGGGGTTAGCACAGATACGCAGTATTTT.

This chain connects TRBV11-2 to TRBJ1-6, with no clear D. The length of the CDR3 is 11 residues. The V gene lost 5 bases and the J gene lost 19 bases, with 15 bases spanning the gap. CDR1 is SGHAT, CDR2 FQNNGV, per germline. Here the CDR3 reads CASSARQVSHF. The DNA of the CDR3 is TGTGCCAGCAGCGCCAGACAAGTTTCTCACTTT. Based on the CDR3 plus reference TRBV11-2 and TRBJ1-6, the full variable domain is EAGVAQSPRYKIIEKRQSVAFWCNPISGHATLYWYQQILGQGPKLLIQFQNNGVVDDSQLPKDRFSAERLKGVDSTLKIQPAKLEDSAVYLCASSARQVSHFGNGTRLTVT.

About this clone: One junction end disagrees with the germline gene, perhaps due to a read error. The V and J genes are TRBV6-5 and TRBJ1-5; D is unresolved. The germline CDR1 and CDR2 sequences are MNHEY and SVGAGI. The CDR3 is 16 amino acids. CDR3 nucleotides: TGTGCCAGCAGATACTCAGGAGCTTCTAGCAATCAGCCCCAGCATTTT. Translation gives CASRYSGASSNQPQHF.

This chain connects TRBV6-5 to TRBJ1-5; no firm D call. This CDR3 region has 14 residues. Trimming stripped 8 bases from V and 3 bases from J, with 14 bases between. The germline CDR1 and CDR2 sequences are MNHEY and SVGAGI. CDR3 protein: CASGLDTFNQPQHF. The CDR3 region has the DNA TGTGCCAGCGGGTTAGACACATTCAATCAGCCCCAGCATTTT.

DNA of the CDR3: TGCGCCAGCAAGGGCGGGACAGGGGGCAATCAGCCCCAGCATTTT. As protein: CASKGGTGGNQPQHF. This rearrangement joins TRBV10-2 to TRBJ1-5, with 10 bases aligning to TRBD1. From germline, CDR1 is WSHSY and CDR2 SAAADI. V was pared by 7 bases and J by 2 bases, with 5 bases of the junction left unmatched. The CDR3 spans 15 residues.

J is TRBJ2-7 and V is TRBV7-3; D may be TRBD2 (5 bases). Trimming stripped 7 bases from V and 3 bases from J, with 22 bases between. The CDR3 is 16 amino acids. Per germline, CDR1 SGHTA and CDR2 FQGTGA. CDR3 sequence (DNA): TGTGCCAGCAACCCAGAGGCGGGCGGTTACTACTACGAGCAGTACTTC. As protein: CASNPEAGGYYYEQYF. The full variable domain, its missing parts supplied by reference TRBV7-3 and TRBJ2-7, is GAGVSQTPSNKVTEKGKYVELRCDPISGHTALYWYRQSLGQGPEFLIYFQGTGAADDSGLPNDRFFAVRPEGSVSTLKIQRTERGDSAVYLCASNPEAGGYYYEQYFGPGTRLTVT.

The V gene is TRBV10-2, the J gene TRBJ2-5; TRBD2 agrees at 7 bases. CDR3 length: 16 amino acids. Germline-derived CDR1 and CDR2 are WSHSY and SAAADI. V shed 3 bases and J 3 bases; nucleotides not matched to a gene: 10. CDR3 nucleotides: TGCGCCAGCAGTGATTTTGGACTAGACGCCAAAGAGACCCAGTACTTC. As protein: CASSDFGLDAKETQYF.

J is TRBJ2-1 and V is TRBV18, with D possibly matching TRBD2 (6 bases). The V end was cut by 5 bases, the J end by 5 bases, with 13 bases between. CDR3 size: 14 residues. Germline loops: CDR1 KGHSH, CDR2 LQKENI. In DNA, the CDR3 is TGTGCCAGCTCAGGGACGGGGGTAAACAATGAGCAGTTCTTC. It yields the protein CASSGTGVNNEQFF.